This T cell receptor beta chain appears in the sequencing data of a study of PD-1 blockade in classical Hodgkin lymphoma. As for the study in general: The nivolumab dose that patients received was 3 mg/kg, given intravenously every 2 weeks. Study results and caveats: Newly diagnosed patients reportedly had lower baseline TCR diversity than healthy donors. There was a significant rise in CD4+ TCR diversity by C4D1, with no such rise for CD8+.

Concerning this clone: The antigen is not known.

The method was immunoSEQ multiplex PCR; TCRdb's version includes in-frame clones alone and lacks a portion of them. This repertoire shows tens of thousands of clones, almost 90% found once; its top ten account for roughly 9.7%. Germline V CDR1 and CDR2: SGDLS, YYNGEE. The CDR3 length is 14 residues. Trimming pared 4 bases from V and 6 bases from J, leaving 17 bases between. Following autologous stem cell transplantation, relapse occurred in every patient, and exposure to brentuximab vedotin varied. The clonotype originates from a human donor with classical Hodgkin lymphoma. The V call is TRBV9, the J call TRBJ2-7; weak D call: TRBD2 (6 bases). The sequencing used peripheral blood mononuclear cells (PBMCs), collected at baseline. CDR3 region: CASSPLPGLLEQYF. In DNA form, the CDR3 reads TGTGCCAGCAGCCCCCTCCCGGGACTTCTCGAGCAGTACTTC.